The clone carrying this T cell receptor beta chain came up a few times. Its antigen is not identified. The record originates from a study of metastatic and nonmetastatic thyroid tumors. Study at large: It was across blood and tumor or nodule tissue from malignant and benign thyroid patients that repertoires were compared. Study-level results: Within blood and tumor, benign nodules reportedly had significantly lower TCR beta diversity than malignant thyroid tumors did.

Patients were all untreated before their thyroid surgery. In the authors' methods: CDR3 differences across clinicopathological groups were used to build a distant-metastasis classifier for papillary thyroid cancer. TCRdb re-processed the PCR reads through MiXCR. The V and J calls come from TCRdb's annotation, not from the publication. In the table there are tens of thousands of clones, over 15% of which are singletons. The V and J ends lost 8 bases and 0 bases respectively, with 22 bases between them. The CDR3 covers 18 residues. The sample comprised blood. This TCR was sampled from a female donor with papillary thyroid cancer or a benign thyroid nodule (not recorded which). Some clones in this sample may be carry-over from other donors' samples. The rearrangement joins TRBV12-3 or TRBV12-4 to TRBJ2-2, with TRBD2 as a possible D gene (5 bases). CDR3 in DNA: TGTGCCAGCGCCCGATTAGTGGGAGAGACCCCGAACACCGGGGAGCTGTTTTTT. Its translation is CASARLVGETPNTGELFF.